A selection of T cell receptor beta chains follows, all from one sample in a study of blood T cells in healthy people across ages. TCRdb independently ran MiXCR on the 5' RACE reads; one entry per CDR3 protein. Of approximately 780,000 distinct CDR3 sequences listed, roughly 24% were seen once; the top ten hold 2.5% to 3.5%. Separately, the same data were catalogued under a study of T cells of mothers and their children.

The sequencing input was blood. The source of these receptors is a boy aged 5 to 17 in good health. Both conserved end residues are part of each CDR3. The D gene is left open where the match is weak. Clone size, where shown, is once, few, many, or a class for clones that have expanded.

d_call	clone_size	j_call	v_call	cdr3_nt	cdr3_aa
TRBD1	.	TRBJ1-3	TRBV7-9	TGTGCCAGCAGCGCGACAGGGGGTTACTCTGGAAACACCATATATTTT	CASSATGGYSGNTIYF
TRBD2	.	TRBJ2-1	TRBV9	TGTGCCAGCAGCGTAGACCCGGGGGGCTACAATGAGCAGTTCTTC	CASSVDPGGYNEQFF
.	few	TRBJ1-4	TRBV12-3/TRBV12-4	TGTGCCAGCAGTTTAGGGGCTCTCAATGAAAAACTGTTTTTT	CASSLGALNEKLFF
.	.	TRBJ1-1	TRBV5-6	TGTGCCAGCAGCTTGGTAGCCGGGGGCAGGCCCGTCAGTGAAGCTTTCTTT	CASSLVAGGRPVSEAFF
TRBD1	.	TRBJ2-1	TRBV5-1	TGCGCCAGCAGCTTTACAGGGGCCTCTCAGGGTGAGCAGTTCTTC	CASSFTGASQGEQFF
.	.	TRBJ2-5	TRBV5-1	TGCGCCAGCAGCTACGGTGAAGCAGCTCGGGAGACCCAGTACTTC	CASSYGEAARETQYF
.	.	TRBJ2-1	TRBV27	TGTGCCAGCAGGTTATTGGGGGCTCCTACGGATGAGCAGTTCTTC	CASRLLGAPTDEQFF
TRBD1	.	TRBJ2-7	TRBV20-1	TGCAGTGCTTGGGACAGTGGCTACGAGCAGTACTTC	CSAWDSGYEQYF
.	.	TRBJ2-2	TRBV7-6	TGTGCCAGCAGCTTAGATTCAGGGTTAGGCGGGGAGCTGTTTTTT	CASSLDSGLGGELFF
.	.	TRBJ2-5	TRBV6-6	TGTGCCAGCAGTTACTGGCAGGGGAGAGAGACCCAGTACTTC	CASSYWQGRETQYF
.	few	TRBJ1-4	TRBV7-9	TGTGCCAGCAGCTCCGGGGCCGCTGGTGAAAAACTGTTTTTT	CASSSGAAGEKLFF
TRBD2	.	TRBJ2-1	TRBV7-9	TGTGCCAGCAGCCCGGTGGTAGCGGGGCCCTCCAATGAGCAGTTCTTC	CASSPVVAGPSNEQFF
TRBD2	few	TRBJ2-5	TRBV4-2	TGTGCCAGCAGCCCCCTAGCGGGGGGTAGTGAGACCCAGTACTTC	CASSPLAGGSETQYF
TRBD1	.	TRBJ2-7	TRBV7-9	TGTGCCAGCAGCATAGGACAGGGCTACGAGCAGTACTTC	CASSIGQGYEQYF
TRBD1	few	TRBJ2-7	TRBV15	TGTGCCACCAGCAGGGAGCCGGGACAGGGTAGGGACGAGCAGTACTTC	CATSREPGQGRDEQYF
TRBD2	.	TRBJ2-2	TRBV2	TGTGCCAGCGACCGACTAGCGGGGGGGTCGAACACCGGGGAGCTGTTTTTT	CASDRLAGGSNTGELFF
.	.	TRBJ1-4	TRBV12-3/TRBV12-4	TGTGCCAGCAGCGGACGAACTAATGAAAAACTGTTTTTT	CASSGRTNEKLFF
.	few	TRBJ2-7	TRBV5-1	TGCGCCAGCAGCCCTCCCTCCCTGCGATACAAGCAGTACTTC	CASSPPSLRYKQYF
.	few	TRBJ2-2	TRBV6-1	TGTGCCAGCACCCCCGGGCGGGGTGCCGGGGAGCTGTTTTTT	CASTPGRGAGELFF
.	few	TRBJ2-5	TRBV14	TGTGCCAGCAGCCAAGCCCGGGGCAGTGAGCAGTACTTC	CASSQARGSEQYF
TRBD1	few	TRBJ1-5	TRBV4-2	TGTGCCAGCAGCCCTCAGCCAGGGGGCAGGGAGCCCCAGCATTTT	CASSPQPGGREPQHF
.	few	TRBJ1-2	TRBV7-9	TGTGCCAGCAGCTCGGGCGTTCGAGGCACCTTC	CASSSGVRGTF
TRBD1	few	TRBJ2-7	TRBV7-8	TGTGCCAGCAGCTTCTCGGGACAGGGGTTCTACGAGCAGTACTTC	CASSFSGQGFYEQYF
.	.	TRBJ1-4	TRBV20-1	TGCAGTGCTAGAGCCCAGGGCCCTAATGAAAAACTGTTTTTT	CSARAQGPNEKLFF
.	.	TRBJ2-3	TRBV9	TGTGCCAGCAGCGTGGAGGCGGGGGCCGACACAGATACGCAGTATTTT	CASSVEAGADTDTQYF
.	few	TRBJ2-1	TRBV2	TGTGCCAGCAGTTACCAGCCCAATGAGCAGTTCTTC	CASSYQPNEQFF
.	.	TRBJ2-7	TRBV27	TGTGCCAGCAGCCTAACACAATGGACCGAGCAGTACTTC	CASSLTQWTEQYF
.	few	TRBJ1-4	TRBV20-1	TGCAGTGCTAGAGGGGGGGGCAGGGTCGGGGCAACTAATGAAAAACTGTTTTTT	CSARGGGRVGATNEKLFF
TRBD1	few	TRBJ1-4	TRBV5-1	TGCGCCAGCAGCTTGAGACAGGGGGCGCAGGGTGAAAAACTGTTTTTT	CASSLRQGAQGEKLFF
.	few	TRBJ2-7	TRBV20-1	TGCAGCGCGGGACAGCCTTCGGGCGAGCAGTACTTC	CSAGQPSGEQYF
TRBD1	.	TRBJ2-1	TRBV29-1	TGCAGCGTTACGGGACAGGGGTTACTTATGACCTACAATGAGCAGTTCTTC	CSVTGQGLLMTYNEQFF